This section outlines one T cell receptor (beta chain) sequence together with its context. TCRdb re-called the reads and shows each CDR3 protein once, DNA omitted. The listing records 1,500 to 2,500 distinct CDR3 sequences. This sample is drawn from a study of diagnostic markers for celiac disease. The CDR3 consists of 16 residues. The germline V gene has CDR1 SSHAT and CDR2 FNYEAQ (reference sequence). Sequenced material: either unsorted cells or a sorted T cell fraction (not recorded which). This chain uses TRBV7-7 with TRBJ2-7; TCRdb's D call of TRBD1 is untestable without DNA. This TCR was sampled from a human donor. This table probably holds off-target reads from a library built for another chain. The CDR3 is CASSLLIMTGYYEQYF.